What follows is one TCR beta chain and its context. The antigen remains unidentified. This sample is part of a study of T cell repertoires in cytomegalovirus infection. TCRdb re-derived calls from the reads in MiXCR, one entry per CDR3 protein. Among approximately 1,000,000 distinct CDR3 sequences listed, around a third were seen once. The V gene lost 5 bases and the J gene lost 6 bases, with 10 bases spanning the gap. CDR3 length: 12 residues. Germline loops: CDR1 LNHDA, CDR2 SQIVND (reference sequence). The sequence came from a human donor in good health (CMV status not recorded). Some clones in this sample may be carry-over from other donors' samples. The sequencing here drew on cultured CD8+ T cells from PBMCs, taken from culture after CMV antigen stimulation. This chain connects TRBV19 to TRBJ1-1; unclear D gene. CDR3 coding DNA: TGTGCCAGTAGTCCACTGGTCCCTGAAGCTTTCTTT. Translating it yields CASSPLVPEAFF.